Listed below are T cell receptor beta chains from one sample, sequenced in a study of shared clonotypes between healthy human individuals. Produced via immunoSEQ multiplex PCR; TCRdb's table is partial and in-frame only. The profile shows around 600,000 clones, more than 95% of them singletons. The sequenced sample was naive CD4+ T cells sorted from blood. These TCRs come from a woman aged 25 to 39 in good health. The CDR3 runs from the conserved cysteine through the conserved F or W. Fields, in order: CDR3 protein, CDR3 DNA, V gene, J gene, D gene, clone size. The D gene is left open where the match is weak. A clone size is listed for some rows: how often the clone was seen (once, few, many), or a class if it is expanded.

CASSLPVPSYEQYF	TGTGCCAGCAGTTTACCCGTTCCTTCCTACGAGCAGTACTTC	TRBV28	TRBJ2-7	.	.
CASSHRPRGRELLSNQPQHF	TGCGCCAGCAGTCACCGGCCGAGGGGGAGGGAACTACTCAGCAATCAGCCCCAGCATTTT	TRBV23-1	TRBJ1-5	.	.
CASRLTGIHGYTF	TGTGCAAGTCGCTTAACAGGGATACATGGCTACACCTTC	TRBV12-2	TRBJ1-2	.	.
CASSQEKGRSYEQYF	TGCGCCAGCAGCCAAGAAAAAGGGAGGTCCTACGAGCAGTACTTC	TRBV4-1	TRBJ2-7	.	.
CATEGATYEQYF	TGTGCCACCGAGGGGGCTACATACGAGCAGTACTTC	TRBV6-5	TRBJ2-7	TRBD1	.
CASSLSYRVNTEAFF	TGTGCCAGCAGTTTATCGTATAGGGTGAACACTGAAGCTTTCTTT	TRBV28	TRBJ1-1	.	.
CASTGVVETQYF	TGTGCCAGCACCGGGGTAGTTGAGACCCAGTACTTC	TRBV25-1	TRBJ2-5	.	.
CASSFGQGGQPQHF	TGCGCCAGCAGCTTTGGACAGGGCGGACAGCCCCAGCATTTT	TRBV5-1	TRBJ1-5	TRBD1	.
CASKPPVRQGLNQPQHF	TGTGCCAGCAAACCCCCCGTGCGGCAGGGACTGAATCAGCCCCAGCATTTT	TRBV19	TRBJ1-5	.	.
CASSLLGQGAYQPQHF	TGTGCCAGCAGTTTATTGGGACAGGGGGCCTATCAGCCCCAGCATTTT	TRBV28	TRBJ1-5	TRBD1	.
CASSPGVGEQFF	TGTGCCAGCAGCCCCGGAGTAGGTGAGCAGTTCTTC	TRBV6-1	TRBJ2-1	.	.
CASRSQGYGYTF	TGTGCCAGCAGATCACAGGGGTATGGCTACACCTTC	TRBV2	TRBJ1-2	TRBD1	.
CASSTRQGAGETQYF	TGTGCCAGCAGTACTAGACAGGGGGCAGGAGAGACCCAGTACTTC	TRBV6-5	TRBJ2-5	TRBD1	.
CASSEMGQYRGYTF	TGTGCCAGCAGTGAAATGGGCCAGTATCGTGGCTACACCTTC	TRBV6-1	TRBJ1-2	.	.
CASSGTGIRSGYTF	TGTGCCAGTAGTGGGACAGGGATAAGAAGTGGCTACACCTTC	TRBV19	TRBJ1-2	TRBD1	.
CASSLAGGQETQYF	TGTGCCAGCAGCTTGGCGGGAGGTCAAGAGACCCAGTACTTC	TRBV5-4	TRBJ2-5	TRBD2	.
CASSLAGRSSYNEQFF	TGCGCCAGCAGCTTGGCAGGGCGGAGCTCCTACAATGAGCAGTTCTTC	TRBV5-1	TRBJ2-1	.	once
CASSLLGPVEKLFF	TGTGCCAGCAGCTTGCTCGGGCCTGTTGAAAAACTGTTTTTT	TRBV5-8	TRBJ1-4	.	.
CASSLADVHSGNTIYF	TGTGCCAGCAGTTTAGCGGACGTTCACTCTGGAAACACCATATATTTT	TRBV28	TRBJ1-3	.	.
CASSPTGGNQPQHF	TGCGCCAGCAGCCCCACAGGTGGGAATCAGCCCCAGCATTTT	TRBV5-1	TRBJ1-5	.	.
CASRNPPGVDTQYF	TGCGCCAGCAGGAACCCCCCGGGGGTCGATACGCAGTATTTT	TRBV5-1	TRBJ2-3	.	once
CASSDPYLHEQYF	TGCGCCAGCAGCGATCCCTACTTGCACGAGCAGTACTTC	TRBV10-2	TRBJ2-7	.	.
CASSRGGTGEYEQYF	TGTGCCAGCAGCCGGGGGGGGACAGGGGAATACGAGCAGTACTTC	TRBV28	TRBJ2-7	TRBD1	.
CASSEAVGANYGYTF	TGTGCCAGCAGTGAAGCAGTAGGGGCTAACTATGGCTACACCTTC	TRBV6-1	TRBJ1-2	.	once